A single T cell receptor beta chain is shown here with its context. Trimming stripped 4 bases from V and 0 bases from J, with 6 bases between. The length of the CDR3 is 13 residues. Germline CDR1 reads SEHNR; CDR2 reads FQNEAQ (reference sequence). The sample comes from a study of cytomegalovirus exposure and HLA in healthy donors. PCR employed 60 Vbeta and 13 Jbeta primers. Profiling relied on immunoSEQ multiplex PCR, and the TCRdb table lists in-frame clones only, not all of them. The sample consists of about 180,000 clones, about four fifths of them appearing once. J is TRBJ1-1 and V is TRBV7-9; D is uncertain. The receptor was derived from a male donor in good health and CMV-seronegative. The specimen was PBMCs. The CDR3 DNA is TGTGCCAGCAGCTCATTCATGAACACTGAAGCTTTCTTT. It specifies CASSSFMNTEAFF. The full variable domain, in which reference TRBV7-9 and TRBJ1-1 provide the parts outside the CDR3, is DTGVSQNPRHKITKRGQNVTFRCDPISEHNRLYWYRQTLGQGPEFLTYFQNEAQLEKSRLLSDRFSAERPKGSFSTLEIQRTEQGDSAMYLCASSSFMNTEAFFGQGTRLTVV.